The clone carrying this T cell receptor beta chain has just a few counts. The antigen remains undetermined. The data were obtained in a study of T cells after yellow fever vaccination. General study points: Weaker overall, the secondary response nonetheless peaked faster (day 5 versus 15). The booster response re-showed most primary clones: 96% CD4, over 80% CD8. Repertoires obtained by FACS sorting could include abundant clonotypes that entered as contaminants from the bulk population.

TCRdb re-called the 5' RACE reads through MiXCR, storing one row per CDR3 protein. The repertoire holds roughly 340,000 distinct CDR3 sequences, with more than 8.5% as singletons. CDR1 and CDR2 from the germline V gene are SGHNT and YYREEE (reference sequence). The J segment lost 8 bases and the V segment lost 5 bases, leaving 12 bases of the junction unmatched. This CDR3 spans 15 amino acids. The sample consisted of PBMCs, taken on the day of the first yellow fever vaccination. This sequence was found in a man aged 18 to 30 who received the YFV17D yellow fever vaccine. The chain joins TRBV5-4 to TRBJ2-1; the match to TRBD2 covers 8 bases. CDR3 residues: CASSPFAGGLDEQFF. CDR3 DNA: TGTGCCAGCAGTCCCTTTGCGGGGGGCCTCGATGAGCAGTTCTTC.